Below are 9 T cell receptor beta chains sequenced from a single sample in a study of blood T cell repertoires in COVID-19. The data were produced by immunoSEQ multiplex PCR, yet TCRdb's version contains in-frame clones alone and is incomplete. The repertoire consists of roughly 670,000 clones, with about nine tenths occurring once and the leading ten covering approximately 0.25%. Sequencing was performed on peripheral blood. Every receptor here comes from a woman aged 18 to 35 with acute or convalescent COVID-19.

The chain uses TRBV11-3 and TRBJ1-1; D might be TRBD1 (6 bases). Per the germline V gene, CDR1 is SGHNT and CDR2 is YENEEA. The germline V and J ends were trimmed by 5 bases and 5 bases, with 12 bases remaining between them. The CDR3 is 13 residues long. The CDR3, as DNA: TGTGCCAGCAGCCGATACACAGGGACTGAAGCTTTCTTT. It yields the protein CASSRYTGTEAFF.

This clone appeared once. The chain links TRBV12-3 or TRBV12-4 to TRBJ1-5; D is uncertain. V was trimmed by 6 bases and J by 6 bases, leaving 9 bases between them. CDR3 length: 12 amino acids. DNA of the CDR3: TGTGCCAGCAGACTTACTGCTCAGCCCCAGCATTTT. Translation: CASRLTAQPQHF.

This chain links TRBV7-2 with TRBJ2-7; maybe TRBD1 (5 bases). V was pared by 2 bases and J by 3 bases, with 11 bases between. The length of the CDR3 is 14 residues. CDR1 is SGHTA, CDR2 FQGNSA, per germline. The CDR3, as DNA: TGTGCCAGCAGCTTAACCAGGGCATACTACGAGCAGTACTTC. Translating gives CASSLTRAYYEQYF.

The chain employs TRBV15 and TRBJ1-5, with D perhaps matching TRBD1 (5 bases). V was clipped by 1 base and J by 0 bases, with 13 bases between them. Germline assignment: CDR1 LNHNV and CDR2 YYDKDF (reference sequence). CDR3 size: 17 residues. CDR3 in amino acids: CATSRGLRQNSNQPQHF. CDR3 coding DNA: TGTGCCACCAGCAGAGGTCTCAGACAGAATAGCAATCAGCCCCAGCATTTT. Full variable domain (remainder filled in from reference TRBV15 and TRBJ1-5): DAMVIQNPRYQVTQFGKPVTLSCSQTLNHNVMYWYQQKSSQAPKLLFHYYDKDFNNEADTPDNFQSRRPNTSFCFLDIRSPGLGDTAMYLCATSRGLRQNSNQPQHFGDGTRLSIL.

This rearrangement joins TRBV6-4 to TRBJ2-6, with TRBD1 matching 10 bases. Germline V CDR1 and CDR2: MRHNA, SNTAGT. CDR3 length: 16 residues. After removal of 5 bases from V and 4 bases from J, the junction contained 5 bases not matched to a gene. CDR3: CASSIGTGAGANVLTF. In DNA form, the CDR3 reads TGTGCCAGCAGTATCGGGACAGGGGCCGGGGCCAACGTCCTGACTTTC.

J is TRBJ2-1 and V is TRBV5-6, with D perhaps matching TRBD2 (6 bases). This CDR3 has 14 amino acids. Germline V gives CDR1 SGHDT, CDR2 YYEEEE. V dropped 0 bases and J dropped 4 bases, with 8 bases sitting between them. CDR3 loop: CASSLGGIYNEQFF. The CDR3 DNA sequence: TGTGCCAGCAGCTTGGGCGGGATATACAATGAGCAGTTCTTC.

CDR3 in DNA: TGTGCCAGCAGTTCGGACAGGGGGCAGTTGAACGGCTACACCTTC. Its translation is CASSSDRGQLNGYTF. The gene calls are TRBV6-1 and TRBJ1-2; 11 nucleotides line up with TRBD1. The CDR3 runs to 15 residues. With 5 bases clipped from V and 8 bases from J, the junction kept 10 bases outside the gene matches. Germline V lookup: CDR1 MNHNS, CDR2 SASEGT.

The CDR3 region has the DNA TGTGCCAGTAGTATATGGGGGGATTACAATCAGCCCCAGCATTTT. It encodes CASSIWGDYNQPQHF. The chain couples TRBV19 to TRBJ1-5; perhaps TRBD1 as D (5 bases). This CDR3 spans 15 amino acids. Looked up from germline, CDR1 is LNHDA and CDR2 is SQIVND (reference sequence). Trimming removed 2 bases at V and 3 bases at J, with 11 bases between.

The V gene is TRBV6-5, the J gene TRBJ2-2; maybe TRBD2 (6 bases). Trimming took off 8 bases at V and 6 bases at J, with 13 bases between the two ends. The CDR3 runs to 13 residues. The V gene's germline CDR1 is MNHEY and CDR2 SVGAGI. In nucleotides, the CDR3 is TGTGCCAGCGGGTCGAGGGAGGCCGGGGAGCTGTTTTTT. Translating it yields CASGSREAGELFF.